These 3 T cell receptor beta chains were sequenced from one sample in a study of T cell responses to AZD1222 COVID-19 vaccine. Profiling relied on immunoSEQ multiplex PCR, and the TCRdb table lists in-frame clones only, not all of them. The table has 200,000 or so clones, 94% seen once. This specimen was peripheral blood, taken on day 0 of AZD1222 vaccination. Source of these receptors: an adult in good health.

This clone was seen a single time. Here the CDR3 reads CASSRAEILATNEKLFF. CDR3 bases: TGTGCCAGCAGCCGAGCAGAGATCCTTGCAACTAATGAAAAACTGTTTTTT. V is TRBV6-6 and J is TRBJ1-4; no firm D call. The CDR3 consists of 17 residues. Germline-derived CDR1 and CDR2 are MNHNY and SVGAGI (reference sequence). Trimming stripped 6 bases from V and 0 bases from J, with 17 bases between.

The chain couples TRBV6-5 to TRBJ2-7; 9 bases are shared with TRBD1. V trimming: 6 bases; J trimming: 5 bases; junction bases outside the gene matches: 11. This CDR3 spans 15 amino acids. CDR1 and CDR2 (germline): MNHEY, SVGAGI. CDR3 coding DNA: TGTGCCAGCAGAAGCTTCCCGGGACAGGGAAACGAGCAGTACTTC. Protein: CASRSFPGQGNEQYF.

This clone was seen only once. This chain joins TRBV10-3 and TRBJ2-7; D is undetermined. CDR1 ENHRY and CDR2 SYGVKD come from the germline V gene. Deletions cut 6 bases from V and 3 bases from J, with 6 bases between. CDR3 length: 11 residues. CDR3 amino acids: CAISKGYEQYF. The CDR3 DNA reads TGTGCCATCAGCAAGGGCTACGAGCAGTACTTC.